This T cell receptor beta chain was sequenced in a study of blood T cell repertoires in COVID-19. All enrollees were roughly 18 to 95 years old and from roughly 26 US areas. The germline gives CDR1 SGHTA, CDR2 FQGTGA. The CDR3 runs 15 residues. The J segment lost 0 bases and the V segment lost 4 bases, leaving 1 base of the junction unmatched. In the authors' workflow: Nucleated cell number was recorded as an estimate derived from reference gene primer amplification. Some clones are missing from TCRdb's copy, which holds only in-frame ones; the method was immunoSEQ multiplex PCR. V and J calls and clone size are given by that table; D and trimming were obtained from the DNA. This sample has 270,000 or so clones, with more than 75% found just once.

The chain is built from TRBV7-3 and TRBJ2-1; 9 nucleotides align to TRBD2. The source is a woman aged 50 to 65 who had been exposed to COVID-19. Sample: PBMCs or T cells enriched from blood (not recorded which). The CDR3 sequence: CASSSSGASYNEQFF. CDR3 nucleotide sequence: TGTGCCAGCAGCTCTAGCGGGGCCTCCTACAATGAGCAGTTCTTC.